This T cell receptor (beta chain) was sequenced in a study of T cells in Graves' hyperthyroidism and ophthalmopathy. Germline loops: CDR1 MNHEY, CDR2 SMNVEV (reference sequence). The CDR3 spans 14 residues. RNA transcripts yielded amplified TCR beta CDR3 regions. The HTBI primer set drove a first-round RT-PCR of the TCR CDR3. TCRdb re-derived calls from the multiplex PCR reads in MiXCR, one entry per CDR3 protein. The sample carries hundreds of thousands of distinct CDR3 sequences, around 15% recorded once. With respect to this clonotype: A read error may account for a junction end that differs from germline.

Researchers defined stable Graves' hyperthyroidism as no ophthalmopathy progression within 18 months. The hyperthyroidism was newly diagnosed and had lasted under 2 months; the patients were aged 18 to 65. This TCR came from a woman aged 25-40 years with Graves' hyperthyroidism. The V and J genes are TRBV27 and TRBJ2-7; 7 nucleotides match TRBD1. Specimen: blood. The CDR3 DNA is TGTGCCAGCAGCATGCGAGGGACAGCCTACGAACAGTACTTC. The encoded protein is CASSMRGTAYEQYF.